The present T cell receptor beta chain was sequenced within a study of early T cells in non-severe SARS-CoV-2 infection. Study background: Bulk RNA isolated from unsorted whole blood underwent sequencing; chains were not paired.

Individual cDNA molecules each received unique molecular identifiers attached to them. TCRdb analysed the 5' RACE reads with MiXCR anew, one entry per CDR3 protein. In the table there are around 59,000 distinct CDR3 sequences, approximately 9% of which are singletons. The ends lost 4 bases at V and 4 bases at J; junction bases unmatched: 13. CDR1 is MDHEN, CDR2 SYDVKM, per germline. This CDR3 has 18 residues. In its sample, this clonotype was seen many times. V and J are TRBV28 and TRBJ1-1, with 12 positions matching TRBD1. The sequence came from an adult who was a healthcare worker with PCR-confirmed SARS-CoV-2 infection or an uninfected control (not recorded which). Sequencing was performed on whole blood. The CDR3 coding sequence is TGTGCCAGCAGTTCCCGTGGGACAGGGGGCGGAAGTTCCACTGAAGCTTTCTTT. It yields the protein CASSSRGTGGGSSTEAFF.